What follows is one TCR beta chain and its context. Its specificity is not known. This entry is derived from a study of cytomegalovirus exposure and HLA in healthy donors. The overall study: Previous work identified roughly 120 million unique TCR beta sequences from 200 million or so T cells.

CDR1 SGHRS and CDR2 YFSETQ come from the germline V gene. The J segment lost 2 bases and the V segment lost 4 bases, leaving 5 bases of the junction unmatched. The CDR3 loop spans 15 amino acids. Amplification used 60 Vbeta primers and 13 Jbeta primers. TCRdb keeps only in-frame clones here, not all; method: immunoSEQ multiplex PCR. The data show about 150,000 clones, more than 75% seen once. Findings and caveats of the study: TCR beta chains numbering under 200 were designated cytomegalovirus-associated. 87-base-pair reads could not separate some V segments, including TRBV6-2 and TRBV6-3.

V is TRBV5-1 and J is TRBJ1-2, with 10 bases matching TRBD1. The TCR comes from a woman in her fifties or sixties in good health and CMV-seropositive. The sequencing sample was made of PBMCs. CDR3 in DNA: TGCGCCAGCAGCAGGGACAGGGGCATCAACTATGGCTACACCTTC. Protein sequence: CASSRDRGINYGYTF.